The 21 T cell receptor beta chains given below trace back to one sample, sequenced in a study of blood T cells in healthy people across ages. A sample-barcoded 5' primer and a J-beta primer mix were used in a second PCR of roughly 7 to 11 cycles. TCRdb re-called the 5' RACE reads through MiXCR, storing one row per CDR3 protein. The data hold approximately 1.5 million distinct CDR3 sequences, with roughly two fifths observed a single time. The sample taken for sequencing was blood. Receptors were obtained from a young woman in good health.

V and J are TRBV12-3 or TRBV12-4 and TRBJ1-5; D gene unclear. V was clipped by 6 bases and J by 6 bases, with 18 bases between them. The CDR3 spans 15 residues. CDR3 residues: CASRSRGSLGQPQHF. Written as DNA, the CDR3 is TGTGCCAGCAGAAGCCGGGGATCCTTAGGTCAGCCCCAGCATTTT.

In its sample, this clonotype was seen a few times. V is TRBV20-1 and J is TRBJ2-5, with D unresolved. V lost 1 base and J 1 base, leaving 7 bases between the germline ends. The CDR3 extends over 13 amino acids. CDR1 DFQATT and CDR2 SNEGSKA come from the germline V gene (reference sequence). In DNA form, the CDR3 reads TGCAGTGCTAGAGCCCCGGGCCAAGAGACCCAGTACTTC. Residues: CSARAPGQETQYF.

This rearrangement joins TRBV7-3 to TRBJ2-1; the D gene could be TRBD1 or TRBD2 (5 bases each). The CDR3 spans 13 residues. Germline values: CDR1 SGHTA, CDR2 FQGTGA. Between the trimmed V and J ends, which lost 3 bases and 10 bases, there was a span of 13 bases. The CDR3 DNA follows: TGTGCCAGCAGCTTTCCGGGACCTGGGGAGCAGTTCTTC. Its protein product is CASSFPGPGEQFF.

This clonotype was detected many times. The rearrangement joins TRBV27 to TRBJ2-1; 9 bases are a match to TRBD1. Germline loops: CDR1 MNHEY, CDR2 SMNVEV (reference sequence). After removal of 5 bases from V and 7 bases from J, the junction contained 6 bases not matched to a gene. This CDR3 contains 14 residues. The CDR3 coding sequence is TGTGCCAGCAGTAAACAGGGGGCTCGGAATGAGCAGTTCTTC. Its translation: CASSKQGARNEQFF.

V usage is TRBV27 and J usage is TRBJ1-1; TRBD1 aligns across 12 bases. CDR1 is MNHEY, CDR2 SMNVEV, per germline (reference sequence). Unmatched junction bases numbered 22, after V lost 0 bases and J lost 5 bases. This CDR3 region has 22 residues. The CDR3 region is CASSLSRRDRGLLRGLLTEAFF. For the CDR3, the DNA is TGTGCCAGCAGTTTATCGAGGAGGGACAGGGGGCTTTTACGCGGCCTATTAACTGAAGCTTTCTTT.

The rearrangement joins TRBV20-1 to TRBJ1-2; the D is unclear. V was cut by 3 bases and J by 6 bases, with 11 bases left in between. CDR1 and CDR2 (germline): DFQATT, SNEGSKA (reference sequence). The CDR3 covers 12 residues. The CDR3 nucleotides are TGCAGTGCTAGGGCATTACCTAATGGCTACACCTTC. Translated: CSARALPNGYTF.

The chain recombines TRBV29-1 with TRBJ2-7; D not certain. V shed 4 bases and J shed 3 bases, with 7 bases lying between them. The CDR3 length is 11 residues. Germline assignment: CDR1 SQVTM and CDR2 ANQGSEA. The CDR3 spells CSVAWGYEQYF. The CDR3 coding sequence is TGCAGCGTTGCATGGGGCTACGAGCAGTACTTC.

The sample holds many counts of this clonotype. This CDR3 is CASSVDAGQREQYF. The CDR3, as DNA: TGTGCCAGCAGCGTAGATGCGGGGCAGCGCGAGCAGTACTTC. The chain has TRBV9 and TRBJ2-5; D may be TRBD2 (6 bases). The J call may not be correct, given that the DNA end is closer to TRBJ2-7. Looked up from germline, CDR1 is SGDLS and CDR2 is YYNGEE. This CDR3 is 14 amino acids long.

The CDR3 is CSLRGPTSTDTQYF. CDR3 nucleotides: TGCAGCCTCAGGGGTCCAACTAGCACAGATACGCAGTATTTT. The rearrangement joins TRBV29-1 to TRBJ2-3; perhaps TRBD1 as D (6 bases). The germline V gene has CDR1 SQVTM and CDR2 ANQGSEA. This CDR3 region has 14 residues. The V gene lost 8 bases and the J gene lost 0 bases, with 15 bases spanning the gap.

This clonotype was detected only a few times. The chain employs TRBV3-1 and TRBJ2-1; 8 positions agree with TRBD1. V lost 11 bases, J lost 2 bases, and 14 bases stayed unmatched. From germline, CDR1 is LGHDT and CDR2 YNNKEL (reference sequence). The CDR3 extends over 16 amino acids. CDR3 region: CAAADRVGTPYNEQFF. Here the CDR3 DNA reads TGTGCCGCGGCGGACAGGGTGGGTACCCCCTACAATGAGCAGTTCTTC.

The table lists this clonotype with many counts. As DNA, the CDR3 is TGTGCCAGCAGTGTTGGGGGAACGAACTATGGCTACACCTTC. It codes for CASSVGGTNYGYTF. V usage is TRBV6-4 and J usage is TRBJ1-2; tentative D call: TRBD1 (5 bases). Germline V gives CDR1 MRHNA, CDR2 SNTAGT. V was cut by 4 bases and J by 2 bases, with 11 bases left in between. The CDR3 runs to 14 residues.

The V and J genes are TRBV7-2 and TRBJ1-5; D is unresolved. Germline loops: CDR1 SGHTA, CDR2 FQGNSA. V was clipped by 2 bases and J by 6 bases, with 5 bases between them. CDR3 length: 12 amino acids. CDR3 region: CASSLRSQPQHF. The DNA of the CDR3 is TGTGCCAGCAGCTTAAGATCTCAGCCCCAGCATTTT.

A few counts support this clonotype. The rearrangement links TRBV2 to TRBJ2-3, with D perhaps TRBD2 (5 bases). V shed 4 bases and J shed 6 bases, with 14 bases lying between them. There are 14 residues in the CDR3. The germline V gene encodes CDR1 SNHLY and CDR2 FYNNEI. CDR3 loop: CASSVPSRGDTQYF. In DNA, the CDR3 is TGTGCCAGCAGTGTCCCCTCTCGAGGGGATACGCAGTATTTT. The full variable domain, with the rest looked up from reference TRBV2 and TRBJ2-3, is EPEVTQTPSHQVTQMGQEVILRCVPISNHLYFYWYRQILGQKVEFLVSFYNNEISEKSEIFDDQFSVERPDGSNFTLKIRSTKLEDSAMYFCASSVPSRGDTQYFGPGTRLTVL.

The sample holds one count of this clonotype. The V gene is TRBV6-1, the J gene TRBJ2-2; D may correspond to TRBD1 or TRBD2 (5 bases each). The germline V gene encodes CDR1 MNHNS and CDR2 SASEGT. This CDR3 has 14 amino acids. V was trimmed by 8 bases and J by 3 bases, leaving 13 bases between them. The CDR3 DNA sequence: TGTGCCAGCCGAGTAGGGACGGACACCGGGGAGCTGTTTTTT. It specifies CASRVGTDTGELFF.

The J gene is TRBJ1-1, the V gene TRBV20-1; no reliable D call. The CDR3 runs to 14 residues. Germline CDR1 DFQATT, CDR2 SNEGSKA (reference sequence). V lost 6 bases, J lost 1 base, and 15 bases lay in between. For the CDR3, the DNA is TGCAGTGCAAAGGACCAGTCCCAGAACACTGAAGCTTTCTTT. Translation gives CSAKDQSQNTEAFF.

V and J are TRBV29-1 and TRBJ1-2; no clear D gene. The germline V and J ends were trimmed by 6 bases and 8 bases, with 22 bases remaining between them. Germline-derived CDR1 and CDR2 are SQVTM and ANQGSEA. The CDR3 runs 14 residues. For the CDR3, the DNA is TGCAGCGTGTTAGACGGGCAAGCCAGGAGAGGCTACACCTTC. Protein sequence: CSVLDGQARRGYTF.

The rearrangement joins TRBV20-1 to TRBJ1-1, with D unclear. Germline-derived CDR1 and CDR2 are DFQATT and SNEGSKA (reference sequence). Trimming cost V 5 bases and J 6 bases, with 19 bases left between them. The CDR3 has 14 residues. CDR3: CSAHQAASDAEAFF. The CDR3, as DNA: TGCAGTGCTCACCAGGCCGCTTCAGACGCTGAAGCTTTCTTT.

The chain is built from TRBV9 and TRBJ2-1, with 11 nucleotides matching TRBD2. V lost 3 bases, J lost 2 bases, and 7 bases stayed unmatched. The CDR3 is 17 residues long. Germline V gives CDR1 SGDLS, CDR2 YYNGEE. The chain's CDR3 is CASSGHELAGAYNEQFF. The CDR3 DNA sequence: TGTGCCAGCAGCGGTCACGAACTAGCGGGGGCCTACAATGAGCAGTTCTTC.

This clonotype occurred a few times. This sequence joins TRBV20-1 and TRBJ2-1; D may be TRBD2 (6 bases). The CDR3 has 12 residues. The V end lost 5 bases, the J end lost 8 bases, and 13 bases lay between the germline ends. Looked up from germline, CDR1 is DFQATT and CDR2 is SNEGSKA (reference sequence). This CDR3 reads CSAQPGVYEQFF. The CDR3 bases are TGCAGTGCTCAGCCGGGAGTGTATGAGCAGTTCTTC.

The table lists this clonotype with many counts. The chain is built from TRBV12-3 or TRBV12-4 and TRBJ2-5, with 8 bases identical to TRBD2. The CDR3 is 13 residues long. Unmatched junction bases numbered 1, after V lost 3 bases and J lost 4 bases. CDR3 bases: TGTGCCAGCAGTTTTGCGGGGGGAGAGACCCAGTACTTC. Translated: CASSFAGGETQYF.

This chain links TRBV20-1 with TRBJ1-2, with D maybe TRBD1 (5 bases). The CDR3 has 11 residues. V dropped 6 bases and J dropped 8 bases, with 13 bases sitting between them. Germline lookup yields CDR1 DFQATT and CDR2 SNEGSKA (reference sequence). This CDR3 is CSARGAGGYTF. CDR3 in DNA: TGCAGTGCGAGGGGCGCGGGGGGCTACACCTTC.